The rows below give T cell receptor beta chains drawn from one sample of a study of shared clonotypes between healthy human individuals. Using immunoSEQ multiplex PCR, the repertoire was profiled, and TCRdb retains in-frame clones only, with some absent. The sample lists about 2.3 million clones, over 90% occurring once. Sequenced material: naive CD4+ T cells from PBMCs. The receptors come from a man younger than 35 in good health. Some clones in this sample may be carry-over from other donors' samples. The CDR3 runs from the conserved cysteine through the conserved F or W. Each record gives: D gene, clone size, V gene, J gene, CDR3 protein, CDR3 DNA. D genes are given only for firm matches. For some rows the clone size is stated as once, few or many, or as a class when expanded; others skip it.

d_call: TRBD1
clone_size: NA
v_call: TRBV6-1
j_call: TRBJ2-7
cdr3_aa: CASTPWDSGLNEQYF
cdr3_nt: TGTGCCAGCACCCCGTGGGACAGCGGCTTGAACGAGCAGTACTTC

d_call: NA
clone_size: NA
v_call: TRBV5-3
j_call: TRBJ2-6
cdr3_aa: CARSLSNHHVLTF
cdr3_nt: TGTGCCAGAAGCTTGTCAAACCATCACGTCCTGACTTTC

d_call: NA
clone_size: NA
v_call: TRBV19
j_call: TRBJ1-2
cdr3_aa: CASSDEQAPGDYGYTF
cdr3_nt: TGTGCCAGTAGTGACGAACAGGCCCCTGGGGACTATGGCTACACCTTC

d_call: NA
clone_size: NA
v_call: TRBV5-1
j_call: TRBJ1-1
cdr3_aa: CASSGGGNTEAFF
cdr3_nt: TGCGCCAGCAGCGGAGGAGGGAACACTGAAGCTTTCTTT

d_call: NA
clone_size: NA
v_call: TRBV9
j_call: TRBJ2-7
cdr3_aa: CASSGFRYEQYF
cdr3_nt: TGTGCCAGCAGCGGCTTTCGTTACGAGCAGTACTTC

d_call: NA
clone_size: few
v_call: TRBV5-1
j_call: TRBJ1-1
cdr3_aa: CASSLGLTVNTEAFF
cdr3_nt: TGCGCCAGCAGCTTGGGGTTGACGGTGAACACTGAAGCTTTCTTT

d_call: TRBD1
clone_size: NA
v_call: TRBV13
j_call: TRBJ2-5
cdr3_aa: CASSNWDSPTQYF
cdr3_nt: TGTGCCAGCAGCAACTGGGACAGCCCTACCCAGTACTTC

d_call: NA
clone_size: NA
v_call: TRBV7-3
j_call: TRBJ2-6
cdr3_aa: CASSLTPADPAGANVLTF
cdr3_nt: TGTGCCAGCAGCTTAACCCCGGCCGACCCGGCCGGGGCCAACGTCCTGACTTTC

d_call: TRBD2
clone_size: NA
v_call: TRBV5-1
j_call: TRBJ2-4
cdr3_aa: CASSLPSGAKNIQYF
cdr3_nt: TGCGCCAGCAGCCTACCTAGCGGAGCCAAAAACATTCAGTACTTC

d_call: NA
clone_size: NA
v_call: TRBV18
j_call: TRBJ1-2
cdr3_aa: CASSPGTAPNYGYTF
cdr3_nt: TGTGCCAGCTCACCAGGGACGGCGCCTAACTATGGCTACACCTTC

d_call: TRBD1
clone_size: NA
v_call: TRBV27
j_call: TRBJ1-2
cdr3_aa: CASSLGQGAGYTF
cdr3_nt: TGTGCCAGCAGTTTGGGCCAGGGGGCTGGCTACACCTTC

d_call: TRBD2
clone_size: NA
v_call: TRBV9
j_call: TRBJ2-2
cdr3_aa: CASSPDSGGRTGELFF
cdr3_nt: TGTGCCAGCAGCCCAGATTCGGGGGGAAGGACCGGGGAGCTGTTTTTT

d_call: NA
clone_size: NA
v_call: TRBV28
j_call: TRBJ1-3
cdr3_aa: CASGNLLTGRTGNTIYF
cdr3_nt: TGTGCCAGCGGGAACCTTCTAACAGGGAGAACTGGAAACACCATATATTTT

d_call: TRBD1
clone_size: NA
v_call: TRBV5-1
j_call: TRBJ2-5
cdr3_aa: CASSLDGTGKETQYF
cdr3_nt: TGCGCCAGCAGCTTGGATGGGACAGGAAAAGAGACCCAGTACTTC

d_call: NA
clone_size: once
v_call: TRBV10-3
j_call: TRBJ1-1
cdr3_aa: CAISRSINTEAFF
cdr3_nt: TGTGCCATCAGCCGATCTATTAACACTGAAGCTTTCTTT

d_call: NA
clone_size: NA
v_call: TRBV18
j_call: TRBJ2-7
cdr3_aa: CASSPGRISYEQYF
cdr3_nt: TGTGCCAGCTCACCGGGACGGATCTCCTACGAGCAGTACTTC

d_call: NA
clone_size: NA
v_call: TRBV5-1
j_call: TRBJ2-5
cdr3_aa: CASSSLGEITQYF
cdr3_nt: TGCGCCAGCAGCTCATTAGGGGAGATCACCCAGTACTTC

d_call: NA
clone_size: NA
v_call: TRBV6-1
j_call: TRBJ2-5
cdr3_aa: CASGWRPLREETQYF
cdr3_nt: TGTGCCAGCGGATGGCGCCCGCTGAGGGAAGAGACCCAGTACTTC

d_call: NA
clone_size: NA
v_call: TRBV30
j_call: TRBJ1-1
cdr3_aa: CAWSARGGSTEAFF
cdr3_nt: TGTGCCTGGAGTGCACGGGGGGGGAGCACTGAAGCTTTCTTT

d_call: NA
clone_size: NA
v_call: TRBV6-5
j_call: TRBJ1-4
cdr3_aa: CASSYEERGEKLFF
cdr3_nt: TGTGCCAGCAGTTACGAAGAAAGGGGGGAAAAACTGTTTTTT

d_call: TRBD2
clone_size: NA
v_call: TRBV18
j_call: TRBJ2-1
cdr3_aa: CASSRAGGNEQFF
cdr3_nt: TGTGCCAGCTCACGAGCGGGAGGCAATGAGCAGTTCTTC

d_call: NA
clone_size: NA
v_call: TRBV4-1
j_call: TRBJ1-2
cdr3_aa: CASSQDGRDHWGYTF
cdr3_nt: TGCGCCAGCAGCCAAGATGGCAGGGACCACTGGGGCTACACCTTC

d_call: TRBD2
clone_size: NA
v_call: TRBV28
j_call: TRBJ2-1
cdr3_aa: CASSLAGGPNEQFF
cdr3_nt: TGTGCCAGCAGTCTAGCGGGAGGGCCCAATGAGCAGTTCTTC

d_call: TRBD2
clone_size: NA
v_call: TRBV5-1
j_call: TRBJ2-3
cdr3_aa: CASSLAGGSSTDTQYF
cdr3_nt: TGCGCCAGCAGCCTTGCGGGGGGGTCGAGCACAGATACGCAGTATTTT

d_call: TRBD1
clone_size: NA
v_call: TRBV5-4
j_call: TRBJ1-3
cdr3_aa: CASSSPTGGRSGNTIYF
cdr3_nt: TGTGCCAGCAGCTCTCCGACAGGGGGAAGATCCGGAAACACCATATATTTT

d_call: NA
clone_size: NA
v_call: TRBV2
j_call: TRBJ1-4
cdr3_aa: CASSDGGANEKLFF
cdr3_nt: TGTGCCAGCAGTGATGGGGGAGCTAATGAAAAACTGTTTTTT

d_call: NA
clone_size: NA
v_call: TRBV19
j_call: TRBJ1-1
cdr3_aa: CASTPRDSRLVSTEAFF
cdr3_nt: TGTGCCAGTACCCCCAGGGATTCGAGGCTCGTCTCCACTGAAGCTTTCTTT

d_call: NA
clone_size: NA
v_call: TRBV11-2
j_call: TRBJ2-5
cdr3_aa: CASSLRRETQYF
cdr3_nt: TGTGCCAGCAGCTTACGCAGGGAGACCCAGTACTTC

d_call: TRBD2
clone_size: NA
v_call: TRBV5-1
j_call: TRBJ2-5
cdr3_aa: CASSRLAGKTGETQYF
cdr3_nt: TGCGCCAGCAGTCGACTAGCGGGCAAGACAGGAGAGACCCAGTACTTC

d_call: NA
clone_size: NA
v_call: TRBV7-7
j_call: TRBJ2-2
cdr3_aa: CASSQAFGGAGELFF
cdr3_nt: TGTGCCAGCAGCCAGGCCTTCGGGGGCGCCGGGGAGCTGTTTTTT

d_call: TRBD2
clone_size: NA
v_call: TRBV5-1
j_call: TRBJ2-3
cdr3_aa: CASSKGLAGDTDTQYF
cdr3_nt: TGCGCCAGCAGCAAGGGACTAGCGGGAGACACAGATACGCAGTATTTT

d_call: NA
clone_size: NA
v_call: TRBV18
j_call: TRBJ2-1
cdr3_aa: CASSPRVDEQFF
cdr3_nt: TGTGCCAGCTCACCAAGAGTTGATGAGCAGTTCTTC

d_call: NA
clone_size: NA
v_call: TRBV5-1
j_call: TRBJ2-4
cdr3_aa: CASSLLRMLAKNIQYF
cdr3_nt: TGCGCCAGCAGCTTGCTGCGGATGTTAGCCAAAAACATTCAGTACTTC

d_call: NA
clone_size: NA
v_call: TRBV15
j_call: TRBJ2-5
cdr3_aa: CATSRRAEETQYF
cdr3_nt: TGTGCCACCAGCAGACGGGCCGAAGAGACCCAGTACTTC

d_call: NA
clone_size: NA
v_call: TRBV5-1
j_call: TRBJ1-3
cdr3_aa: CASSLASVGNTIYF
cdr3_nt: TGCGCCAGCAGCTTGGCCTCCGTGGGAAACACCATATATTTT

d_call: NA
clone_size: NA
v_call: TRBV15
j_call: TRBJ1-4
cdr3_aa: CATSRGGASNEKLFF
cdr3_nt: TGTGCCACCAGCAGAGGGGGGGCGTCTAATGAAAAACTGTTTTTT

d_call: TRBD2
clone_size: NA
v_call: TRBV27
j_call: TRBJ2-1
cdr3_aa: CASSKGTSPNEQFF
cdr3_nt: TGTGCCAGCAGTAAGGGGACTAGCCCCAATGAGCAGTTCTTC

d_call: TRBD1
clone_size: NA
v_call: TRBV5-1
j_call: TRBJ1-4
cdr3_aa: CASSWGQSNEKLFF
cdr3_nt: TGCGCCAGCAGCTGGGGACAGTCGAATGAAAAACTGTTTTTT

d_call: NA
clone_size: NA
v_call: TRBV14
j_call: TRBJ1-1
cdr3_aa: CASSWAEAFF
cdr3_nt: TGTGCCAGCAGCTGGGCTGAAGCTTTCTTT

d_call: NA
clone_size: NA
v_call: TRBV9
j_call: TRBJ2-1
cdr3_aa: CASSAEPGVGYNEQFF
cdr3_nt: TGTGCCAGCAGCGCAGAACCAGGGGTCGGCTACAATGAGCAGTTCTTC

d_call: TRBD1
clone_size: NA
v_call: TRBV7-9
j_call: TRBJ1-3
cdr3_aa: CASSSLRTGGNTIYF
cdr3_nt: TGTGCCAGCAGCTCATTACGGACAGGCGGAAACACCATATATTTT

d_call: NA
clone_size: few
v_call: TRBV9
j_call: TRBJ2-2
cdr3_aa: CASSANRDTNTGELFF
cdr3_nt: TGTGCCAGCAGCGCAAACAGGGACACGAACACCGGGGAGCTGTTTTTT